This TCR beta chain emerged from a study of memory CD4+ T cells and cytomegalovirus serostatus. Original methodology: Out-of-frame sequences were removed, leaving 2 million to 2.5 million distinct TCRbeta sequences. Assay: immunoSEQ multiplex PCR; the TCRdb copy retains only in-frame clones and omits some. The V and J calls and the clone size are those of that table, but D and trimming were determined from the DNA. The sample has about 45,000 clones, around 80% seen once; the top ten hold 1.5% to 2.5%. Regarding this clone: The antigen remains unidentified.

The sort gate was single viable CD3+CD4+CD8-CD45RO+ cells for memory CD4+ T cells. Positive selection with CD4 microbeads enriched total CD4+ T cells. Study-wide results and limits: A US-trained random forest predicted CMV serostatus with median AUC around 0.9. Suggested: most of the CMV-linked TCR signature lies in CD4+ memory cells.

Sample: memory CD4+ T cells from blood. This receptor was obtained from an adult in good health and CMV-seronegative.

In DNA, the CDR3 is TGTGCCAGCAGCTTGGGGGTTCAGCCCCAGCATTTT. This translates into CASSLGVQPQHF. This sequence joins TRBV7-8 and TRBJ1-5; D is possibly TRBD1 (5 bases). The V end was cut by 3 bases, the J end by 6 bases, with 6 bases between. The CDR3 spans 12 residues. Germline V CDR1 and CDR2: SGHVS, FQNEAQ.